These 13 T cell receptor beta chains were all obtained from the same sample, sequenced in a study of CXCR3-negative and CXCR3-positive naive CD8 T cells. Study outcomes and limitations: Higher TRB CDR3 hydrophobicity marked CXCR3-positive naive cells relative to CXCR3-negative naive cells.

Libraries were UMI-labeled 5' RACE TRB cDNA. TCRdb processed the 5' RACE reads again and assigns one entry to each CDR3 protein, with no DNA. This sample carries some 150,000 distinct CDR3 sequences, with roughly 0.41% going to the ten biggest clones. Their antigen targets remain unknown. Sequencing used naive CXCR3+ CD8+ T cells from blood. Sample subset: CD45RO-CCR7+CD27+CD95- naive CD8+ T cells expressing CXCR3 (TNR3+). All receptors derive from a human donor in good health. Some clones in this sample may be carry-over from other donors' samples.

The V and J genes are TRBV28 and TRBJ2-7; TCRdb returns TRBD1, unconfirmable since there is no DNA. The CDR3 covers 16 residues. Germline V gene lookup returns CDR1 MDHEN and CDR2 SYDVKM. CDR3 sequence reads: CASSLLTGGKSYEQYF. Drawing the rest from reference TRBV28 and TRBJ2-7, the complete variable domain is DVKVTQSSRYLVKRTGEKVFLECVQDMDHENMFWYRQDPGLGLRLIYFSYDVKMKEKGDIPEGYSVSREKKERFSLILESASTNQTSMYLCASSLLTGGKSYEQYFGPGTRLTVT.

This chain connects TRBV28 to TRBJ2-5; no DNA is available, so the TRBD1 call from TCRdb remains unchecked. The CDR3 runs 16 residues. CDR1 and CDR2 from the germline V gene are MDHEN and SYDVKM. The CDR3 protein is CASSSFPGTDQETQYF.

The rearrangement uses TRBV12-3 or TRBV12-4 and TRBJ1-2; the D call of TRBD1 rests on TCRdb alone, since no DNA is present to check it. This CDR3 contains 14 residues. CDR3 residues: CASSLAGGGYGYTF.

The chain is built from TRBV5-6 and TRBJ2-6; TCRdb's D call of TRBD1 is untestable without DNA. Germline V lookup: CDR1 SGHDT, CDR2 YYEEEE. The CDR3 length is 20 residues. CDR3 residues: CASSLGAGPHGQSGANVLTF.

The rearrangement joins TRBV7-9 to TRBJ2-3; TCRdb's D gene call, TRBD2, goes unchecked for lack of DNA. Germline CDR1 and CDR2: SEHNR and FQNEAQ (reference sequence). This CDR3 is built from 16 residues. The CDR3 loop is CASSSRLAGIADTQYF.

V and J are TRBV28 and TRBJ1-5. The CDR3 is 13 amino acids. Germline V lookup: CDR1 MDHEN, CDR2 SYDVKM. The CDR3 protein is CASSPYRNQPQHF.

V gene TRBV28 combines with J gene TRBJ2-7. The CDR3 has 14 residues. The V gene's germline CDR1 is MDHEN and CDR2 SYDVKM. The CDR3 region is CASSPTSYEYEQYF.

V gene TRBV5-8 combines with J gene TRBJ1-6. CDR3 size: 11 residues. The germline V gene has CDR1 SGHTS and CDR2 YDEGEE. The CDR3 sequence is CASSKYSPLHF.

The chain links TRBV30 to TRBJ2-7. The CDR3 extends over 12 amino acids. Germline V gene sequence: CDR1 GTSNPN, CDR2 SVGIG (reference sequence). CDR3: CAWSVTLYEQYF.

The CDR3 protein is CASSLGQGVIYEQYF. This sequence joins TRBV7-9 and TRBJ2-7; TCRdb proposes TRBD1, but this gene call is untestable without DNA. Germline CDR1 is SEHNR and CDR2 is FQNEAQ (reference sequence). This CDR3 region has 15 residues.

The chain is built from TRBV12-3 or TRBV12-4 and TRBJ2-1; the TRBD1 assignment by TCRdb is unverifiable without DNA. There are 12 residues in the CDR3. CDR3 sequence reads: CASRDREYEQFF.

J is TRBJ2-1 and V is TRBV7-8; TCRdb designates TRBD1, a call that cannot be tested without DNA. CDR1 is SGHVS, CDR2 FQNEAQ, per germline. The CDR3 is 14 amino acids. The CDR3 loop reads CASSLTRQQGEQFF.

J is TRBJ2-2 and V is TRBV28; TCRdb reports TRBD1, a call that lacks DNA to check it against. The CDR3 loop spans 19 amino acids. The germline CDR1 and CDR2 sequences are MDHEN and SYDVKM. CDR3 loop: CASSSRTGQPQSHTGELFF. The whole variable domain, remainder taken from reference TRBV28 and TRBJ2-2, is DVKVTQSSRYLVKRTGEKVFLECVQDMDHENMFWYRQDPGLGLRLIYFSYDVKMKEKGDIPEGYSVSREKKERFSLILESASTNQTSMYLCASSSRTGQPQSHTGELFFGEGSRLTVL.